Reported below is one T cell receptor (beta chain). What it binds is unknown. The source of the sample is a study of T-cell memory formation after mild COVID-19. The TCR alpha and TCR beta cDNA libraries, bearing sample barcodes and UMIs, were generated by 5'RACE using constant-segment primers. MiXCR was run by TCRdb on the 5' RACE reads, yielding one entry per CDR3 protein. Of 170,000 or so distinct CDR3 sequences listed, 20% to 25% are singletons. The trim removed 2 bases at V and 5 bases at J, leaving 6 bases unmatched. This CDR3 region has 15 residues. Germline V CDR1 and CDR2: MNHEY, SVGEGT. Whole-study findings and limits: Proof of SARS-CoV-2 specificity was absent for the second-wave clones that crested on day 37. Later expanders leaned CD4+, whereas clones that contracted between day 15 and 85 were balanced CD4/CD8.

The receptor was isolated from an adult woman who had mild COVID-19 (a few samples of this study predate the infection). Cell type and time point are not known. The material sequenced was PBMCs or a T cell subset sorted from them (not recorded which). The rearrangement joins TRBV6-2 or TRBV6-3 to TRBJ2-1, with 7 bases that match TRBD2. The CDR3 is CASSYDGGMNNEQFF. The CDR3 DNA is TGTGCCAGCAGTTACGACGGGGGGATGAACAATGAGCAGTTCTTC.